These T cell receptor beta chains were read from a single sample in a study of T cells in Graves' hyperthyroidism and ophthalmopathy. TCRdb called the multiplex PCR reads again in MiXCR, with one record for every CDR3 protein. The sample includes fewer than 750,000 distinct CDR3 sequences, more than 12% of them seen just once. Source material: blood. The receptor set was obtained from a woman in her forties or fifties with Graves' ophthalmopathy. Each CDR3 is given with its conserved first and last residue. D genes are given only for firm matches. Only some rows state a clone size, as once, few, many or a class for expanded clones.

cdr3_nt: TGCGCCAGCAGCTGGGACAGGGGCGTTGACTACACCTTC
cdr3_aa: CASSWDRGVDYTF
j_call: TRBJ1-2
v_call: TRBV5-1
d_call: TRBD1
clone_size: few

cdr3_nt: TGTGCCAGCAGCCGAGACAGGTTTCGCACTGAAGCTTTCTTT
cdr3_aa: CASSRDRFRTEAFF
j_call: TRBJ1-1
v_call: TRBV7-8
d_call: .
clone_size: many

cdr3_nt: TGTGCCAGCGGCTTAGCTTGGACAGGGCAAGAGACCCAGTACTTC
cdr3_aa: CASGLAWTGQETQYF
j_call: TRBJ2-5
v_call: TRBV7-2
d_call: TRBD1
clone_size: .

cdr3_nt: TGTGCCAGCAGCTTGGACAGGGGTGGCACCGGGGAGCTGTTTTTT
cdr3_aa: CASSLDRGGTGELFF
j_call: TRBJ2-2
v_call: TRBV7-3
d_call: TRBD1
clone_size: many

cdr3_nt: TGCGCCAGCAGCCGCGGGCCCCGGGATAGGGAGACCCAGTACTTC
cdr3_aa: CASSRGPRDRETQYF
j_call: TRBJ2-5
v_call: TRBV5-1
d_call: .
clone_size: few

cdr3_nt: TGCGCCAGCAGCCAAGAGAGGACAGGGGGACCTGTAAACTATGGCTACACCTTC
cdr3_aa: CASSQERTGGPVNYGYTF
j_call: TRBJ1-2
v_call: TRBV4-1
d_call: TRBD1
clone_size: .

cdr3_nt: TGTGCCAGCAGCCAAGGCAGGGGGCCCGCTTACGAGCAGTACTTC
cdr3_aa: CASSQGRGPAYEQYF
j_call: TRBJ2-7
v_call: TRBV3-1
d_call: TRBD1
clone_size: few

cdr3_nt: TGTGCCAGCGACAGGGGTTCGGCTGAAGCTTTCTTT
cdr3_aa: CASDRGSAEAFF
j_call: TRBJ1-1
v_call: TRBV28
d_call: TRBD1
clone_size: many

cdr3_nt: TGTGCCAGCAGTACCACGTGGGATCAGCCCCAGCATTTT
cdr3_aa: CASSTTWDQPQHF
j_call: TRBJ1-5
v_call: TRBV27
d_call: .
clone_size: many

cdr3_nt: TGTGCCAGCAGCTTAAGTGTTTTAACTGAAGCTTTCTTT
cdr3_aa: CASSLSVLTEAFF
j_call: TRBJ1-1
v_call: TRBV7-3
d_call: .
clone_size: few

cdr3_nt: TGTGCCAGTAGTAAGGGTTCCCCTGCCTACAATGAGCAGTTCTTC
cdr3_aa: CASSKGSPAYNEQFF
j_call: TRBJ2-1
v_call: TRBV19
d_call: .
clone_size: .

cdr3_nt: TGTGCCAGTAGGAGACAGGGGGCTATGGGATCCGGGGAGCTGTTTTTT
cdr3_aa: CASRRQGAMGSGELFF
j_call: TRBJ2-2
v_call: TRBV19
d_call: TRBD1
clone_size: many

cdr3_nt: TGTGCCAGCAGTTACGTGGGAGCTAACTATGGCTACACCTTC
cdr3_aa: CASSYVGANYGYTF
j_call: TRBJ1-2
v_call: TRBV6-2/TRBV6-3
d_call: .
clone_size: few

cdr3_nt: TGTGCCAGCAGGGGGCTGACAGATAGCAATCAGCCCCAGCATTTT
cdr3_aa: CASRGLTDSNQPQHF
j_call: TRBJ1-5
v_call: TRBV28
d_call: .
clone_size: many

cdr3_nt: TGTGCCAGCGGGGGGGCGGGAGATGTCAATGAGCAGTTCTTC
cdr3_aa: CASGGAGDVNEQFF
j_call: TRBJ2-1
v_call: TRBV30
d_call: TRBD2
clone_size: .

cdr3_nt: TGCAGCGCAGAACCGGACAGTATAGTAAAAGAGACCCAGTACTTC
cdr3_aa: CSAEPDSIVKETQYF
j_call: TRBJ2-5
v_call: TRBV29-1
d_call: .
clone_size: few

cdr3_nt: TGTGCCAGCAGCACCCGACAGATCCAAGAGACCCAGTACTTC
cdr3_aa: CASSTRQIQETQYF
j_call: TRBJ2-5
v_call: TRBV14
d_call: .
clone_size: few

cdr3_nt: TGTGCCAGCAGTGCCGGGGAGGGATTGGGCACCGGGGAGCTGTTTTTT
cdr3_aa: CASSAGEGLGTGELFF
j_call: TRBJ2-2
v_call: TRBV28
d_call: TRBD2
clone_size: many

cdr3_nt: TGTGCCAGCAGTTACTCGAGTAGCGGGATAATCTCCTACAATGAGCAGTTCTTC
cdr3_aa: CASSYSSSGIISYNEQFF
j_call: TRBJ2-1
v_call: TRBV6-2/TRBV6-3
d_call: TRBD2
clone_size: many

cdr3_nt: TGTGCCAGCAGGCCAGGGGTCCGCGGCACTGAAGCTTTCTTT
cdr3_aa: CASRPGVRGTEAFF
j_call: TRBJ1-1
v_call: TRBV7-9
d_call: .
clone_size: many

cdr3_nt: TGTGCCAGCAGCTTGATTCCGGGGAGTTACGAGACCCAGTACTTC
cdr3_aa: CASSLIPGSYETQYF
j_call: TRBJ2-5
v_call: TRBV5-4
d_call: .
clone_size: many

cdr3_nt: TGTGCCAGCAAGTATGCGAGAATGAACACCGGGGAGCTGTTTTTT
cdr3_aa: CASKYARMNTGELFF
j_call: TRBJ2-2
v_call: TRBV27
d_call: .
clone_size: .

cdr3_nt: TGCAGTGCTAGTGATTGGGACAGGGGCACTGAAGCTTTCTTT
cdr3_aa: CSASDWDRGTEAFF
j_call: TRBJ1-1
v_call: TRBV20-1
d_call: TRBD1
clone_size: many

cdr3_nt: TGTGCCAGCAGCCAAGGAGGTCGCGGACCGACTGAAGCTTTCTTT
cdr3_aa: CASSQGGRGPTEAFF
j_call: TRBJ1-1
v_call: TRBV3-1
d_call: .
clone_size: .

cdr3_nt: TGTGCCAGTAGTATCGGTGGGGGATGGAATCAGCCCCAGCATTTT
cdr3_aa: CASSIGGGWNQPQHF
j_call: TRBJ1-5
v_call: TRBV19
d_call: .
clone_size: few

cdr3_nt: TGTGCCAGTAGTATGGGACAGTCCGACTACAATGAGCAGTTCTTC
cdr3_aa: CASSMGQSDYNEQFF
j_call: TRBJ2-1
v_call: TRBV19
d_call: TRBD1
clone_size: .

cdr3_nt: TGTGCCAGCAGTAACGGCTCGCGGTGGAACACTGAAGCTTTCTTT
cdr3_aa: CASSNGSRWNTEAFF
j_call: TRBJ1-1
v_call: TRBV12-3/TRBV12-4
d_call: .
clone_size: many